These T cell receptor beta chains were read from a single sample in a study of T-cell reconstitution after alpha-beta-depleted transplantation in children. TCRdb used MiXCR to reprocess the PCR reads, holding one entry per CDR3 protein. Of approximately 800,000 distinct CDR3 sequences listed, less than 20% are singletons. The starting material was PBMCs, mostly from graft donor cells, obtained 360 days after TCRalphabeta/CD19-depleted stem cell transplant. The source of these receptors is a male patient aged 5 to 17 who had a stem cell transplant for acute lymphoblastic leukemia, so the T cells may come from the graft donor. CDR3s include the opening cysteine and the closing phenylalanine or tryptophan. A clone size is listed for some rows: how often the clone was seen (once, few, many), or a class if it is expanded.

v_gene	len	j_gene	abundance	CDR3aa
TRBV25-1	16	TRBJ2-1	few	CASSNSGRGGYNEQFF
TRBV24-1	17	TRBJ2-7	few	CATSDGSDRRFSYEQYF
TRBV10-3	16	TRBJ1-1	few	CAISESYLSGNTEAFF
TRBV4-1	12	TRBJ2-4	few	CASSGGRNIQYF
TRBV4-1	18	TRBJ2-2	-	CASSQDRVRDRGRRELFF
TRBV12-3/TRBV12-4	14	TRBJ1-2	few	CASSLEGGHYGYTF
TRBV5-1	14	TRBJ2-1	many	CASSLAQLNNEQFF
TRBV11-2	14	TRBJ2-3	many	CASSLGGLTDTQYF
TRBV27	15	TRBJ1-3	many	CASSRRGGSGNTIYF
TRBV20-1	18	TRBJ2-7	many	CSARLSDHRRVVTYEQYF
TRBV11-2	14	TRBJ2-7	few	CASGGQGRNYEQYF
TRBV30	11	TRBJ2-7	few	CAWRWEYEQYF
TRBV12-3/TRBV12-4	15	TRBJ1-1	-	CASSQKTGVGTEAFF
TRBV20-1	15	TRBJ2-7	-	CSARASGPLTYEQYF
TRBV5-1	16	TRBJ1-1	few	CASSLGPDPLPLEAFF
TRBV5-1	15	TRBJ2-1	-	CASSSSGSTYNEQFF
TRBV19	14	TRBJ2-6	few	CASATSPGANVLTF
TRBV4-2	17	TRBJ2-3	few	CASSQDTPTLRADTQYF
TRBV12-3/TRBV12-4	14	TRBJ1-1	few	CASRRSAPGTEAFF
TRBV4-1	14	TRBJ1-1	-	CASSQESGVTEAFF
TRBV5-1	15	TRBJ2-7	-	CASSQDPDPAYEQYF
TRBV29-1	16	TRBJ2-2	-	CSVAGTSGRTTGELFF
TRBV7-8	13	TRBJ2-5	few	CASGETVQETQYF
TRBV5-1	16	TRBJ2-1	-	CASIQVAGTRGNEQFF
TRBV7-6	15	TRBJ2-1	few	CASSLELAGINEQFF
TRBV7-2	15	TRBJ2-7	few	CASSLGAGASYEQYF